A single sample gave rise to the 20 T cell receptor beta chains below, sequenced in a study of T cells in Graves' hyperthyroidism and ophthalmopathy. Authors of the study amplified TCR beta CDR3 regions from RNA transcripts. Using the HTBI primer set, a first-round RT-PCR was run on the TCR CDR3. One entry per CDR3 protein, called by TCRdb with MiXCR from the multiplex PCR reads. Here the sample spans hundreds of thousands of distinct CDR3 sequences, over 15% being singletons. Sequenced sample: blood. These receptor sequences come from a woman aged 18 to 35 with Graves' hyperthyroidism.

Many counts were recorded for this clonotype. V usage is TRBV20-1 and J usage is TRBJ1-5; the D gene is possibly TRBD1 (6 bases). V was trimmed by 3 bases and J by 6 bases, leaving 12 bases between them. The CDR3 totals 13 residues. The germline V gene encodes CDR1 DFQATT and CDR2 SNEGSKA (reference sequence). DNA of the CDR3: TGCAGTGCTAGCGGGGGGGGCCTTCAGCCCCAGCATTTT. Translating gives CSASGGGLQPQHF.

The CDR3 sequence is CASSIRTAALSGNTIYF. The DNA of the CDR3 is TGTGCCAGTAGTATTAGGACAGCTGCACTCTCTGGAAACACCATATATTTT. The chain uses TRBV19 and TRBJ1-3; the D gene is possibly TRBD1 (6 bases). Trimming pared 3 bases from V and 0 bases from J, leaving 15 bases between. CDR1 is LNHDA and CDR2 is SQIVND in the germline V gene (reference sequence). There are 17 residues in the CDR3. Full variable domain (rest looked up from reference TRBV19 and TRBJ1-3): DGGITQSPKYLFRKEGQNVTLSCEQNLNHDAMYWYRQDPGQGLRLIYYSQIVNDFQKGDIAEGYSVSREKKESFPLTVTSAQKNPTAFYLCASSIRTAALSGNTIYFGEGSWLTVV.

This clonotype was recorded many times. This CDR3 reads CASNDRVGGYTF. The CDR3 DNA sequence: TGTGCCAGCAACGACAGGGTGGGAGGCTACACCTTC. This chain uses TRBV12-3 or TRBV12-4 with TRBJ1-2, with 7 positions matching TRBD1. The CDR3 contains 12 residues. Trimming at V came to 7 bases and at J to 8 bases, leaving 7 bases not matched to a gene.

This clonotype was detected a few times. This sequence joins TRBV6-1 and TRBJ2-5; TRBD2 is a possible D gene (5 bases). With 2 bases removed from V and 4 bases from J, the gap between germline ends came to 8 bases. The CDR3 runs 13 residues. Germline V CDR1 and CDR2: MNHNS, SASEGT. CDR3 loop: CASSELEGETQYF. DNA of the CDR3: TGTGCCAGCAGTGAATTAGAGGGAGAGACCCAGTACTTC.

This clonotype showed up many times. J is TRBJ2-7 and V is TRBV20-1, with TRBD2 matching 7 bases. The V gene's germline CDR1 is DFQATT and CDR2 SNEGSKA (reference sequence). This CDR3 contains 12 residues. Losses at the gene ends were 5 bases for V and 3 bases for J; bases not matched to a gene: 4. Written as DNA, the CDR3 is TGCAGTGCTTCCCGGACTAGCTACGAGCAGTACTTC. Its translation is CSASRTSYEQYF.

This clonotype has only a few counts. CDR3 in amino acids: CASSVDAGGPHEQYF. Here the CDR3 DNA reads TGTGCCAGCAGCGTAGACGCGGGAGGTCCCCACGAGCAGTACTTC. V usage is TRBV9 and J usage is TRBJ2-7; TRBD2 matches at 8 bases. Germline trimming cut 0 bases from V and 5 bases from J; bases unmatched to any gene: 7. CDR1 SGDLS and CDR2 YYNGEE come from the germline V gene. The CDR3 spans 15 residues.

The J gene is TRBJ2-3, the V gene TRBV6-1, with D maybe TRBD2 (6 bases). V dropped 5 bases and J dropped 0 bases, with 12 bases sitting between them. CDR3 length: 15 amino acids. Germline CDR1 and CDR2: MNHNS and SASEGT. The CDR3 coding sequence is TGTGCCAGCAGTCGGCTTGGGACTAGCACAGATACGCAGTATTTT. This gives the protein CASSRLGTSTDTQYF.

This clonotype showed up many times. V usage is TRBV10-1 and J usage is TRBJ1-5; no reliable D call. The V end lost 4 bases, the J end lost 3 bases, and 7 bases lay between the germline ends. The germline V gene has CDR1 WNHNN and CDR2 SYGVQD (reference sequence). This CDR3 is 13 amino acids long. Written as DNA, the CDR3 is TGCGCCAGCAGTGGGTTGTACAATCAGCCCCAGCATTTT. Translation gives CASSGLYNQPQHF.

In this sample, this clonotype turned up many times. The CDR3 DNA reads TGTGCCAGCAGCTTAGATTTCCCGGGAGGGTTGCAGGAGACCCAGTACTTC. Protein product: CASSLDFPGGLQETQYF. This chain links TRBV11-2 with TRBJ2-5; TRBD2 aligns across 8 bases. Germline-derived CDR1 and CDR2 are SGHAT and FQNNGV. After removal of 0 bases from V and 5 bases from J, the junction contained 11 bases not matched to a gene. The length of the CDR3 is 17 residues.

The rearrangement joins TRBV18 to TRBJ1-1; 7 bases agree with TRBD1. Germline V gene lookup returns CDR1 KGHSH and CDR2 LQKENI. This CDR3 region has 16 residues. The V segment lost 2 bases and the J segment 2 bases; nucleotides outside the gene matches: 8. The CDR3 reads CASSPRLTGENTEAFF. Written as DNA, the CDR3 is TGTGCCAGCTCACCAAGATTAACAGGGGAAAACACTGAAGCTTTCTTT.

V is TRBV5-1 and J is TRBJ2-7; 8 bases line up with TRBD2. This CDR3 spans 16 amino acids. CDR1 is SGHRS, CDR2 YFSETQ, per germline. Trimming removed 0 bases from V and 6 bases from J; junction bases left unmatched: 11. CDR3 loop: CASSLAGTSGRSEQYF. CDR3 in DNA: TGCGCCAGCAGCTTGGCCGGGACTAGTGGACGTAGCGAGCAGTACTTC.

This clonotype showed up just a few times. This chain uses TRBV7-2 with TRBJ1-6; the match to TRBD1 covers 11 bases. J lost 12 bases, V lost 6 bases, and 16 bases had no gene match. This CDR3 contains 17 residues. CDR1 is SGHTA, CDR2 FQGNSA, per germline. In DNA form, the CDR3 reads TGTGCCAGCAGTGTCTGGAAACCGGGACAGGGGGAAGGACCCCTCCACTTT. This encodes CASSVWKPGQGEGPLHF. Drawing the rest from reference TRBV7-2 and TRBJ1-6, the complete variable domain is GAGVSQSPSNKVTEKGKDVELRCDPISGHTALYWYRQSLGQGLEFLIYFQGNSAPDKSGLPSDRFSAERTGGSVSTLTIQRTQQEDSAVYLCASSVWKPGQGEGPLHFGNGTRLTVT.

The chain uses TRBV19 and TRBJ1-5; 8 bases line up with TRBD1. CDR1 is LNHDA, CDR2 SQIVND, per germline (reference sequence). V shed 3 bases, J shed 6 bases, and the junction held 1 base outside the gene matches. The CDR3 is 13 amino acids. The CDR3 spells CASSMDRAQPQHF. CDR3 sequence (DNA): TGTGCCAGTAGTATGGACAGGGCTCAGCCCCAGCATTTT.

This clonotype was picked up many times. The chain links TRBV11-2 to TRBJ2-7; D unclear. V shed 6 bases and J shed 3 bases, with 6 bases lying between them. CDR1 is SGHAT, CDR2 FQNNGV, per germline. There are 11 residues in the CDR3. Here the CDR3 reads CASRLYYEQYF. CDR3 DNA: TGTGCCAGCAGACTCTACTACGAGCAGTACTTC.

This clonotype was recorded many times. V and J are TRBV12-3 or TRBV12-4 and TRBJ2-5, with 8 bases fitting TRBD2. The CDR3 runs 14 residues. With V trimmed by 5 bases and J by 3 bases, 5 bases remained unmatched. The chain's CDR3 is CASSRSSGEETQYF. The CDR3 DNA is TGTGCCAGCAGTCGTAGTAGCGGGGAAGAGACCCAGTACTTC.

There are many counts of this clonotype. The CDR3 loop is CASSRQAYEQYF. In DNA form, the CDR3 reads TGTGCCAGCAGCCGACAGGCCTACGAGCAGTACTTC. This chain connects TRBV7-2 to TRBJ2-7; perhaps TRBD1 as D (6 bases). This CDR3 spans 12 amino acids. The germline CDR1 and CDR2 sequences are SGHTA and FQGNSA. V gave up 5 bases and J gave up 2 bases, with 7 bases separating them.

This clonotype was found many times. V usage is TRBV2 and J usage is TRBJ2-3; D may correspond to TRBD1 or TRBD2 (5 bases each). This CDR3 region has 16 residues. CDR1 and CDR2 (germline): SNHLY, FYNNEI. The V gene lost 7 bases and the J gene lost 2 bases, with 19 bases spanning the gap. The CDR3 coding sequence is TGTGCCAGCATTGGGCCCAGAGGGGCCTCCACAGATACGCAGTATTTT. Translating gives CASIGPRGASTDTQYF.

This clonotype turned up a few times. The chain carries TRBV5-5 and TRBJ1-1; 7 bases line up with TRBD1. Germline V gene data show CDR1 as SGHKS and CDR2 as YYEKEE (reference sequence). The CDR3 covers 13 residues. The trim removed 1 base at V and 10 bases at J, leaving 7 bases unmatched. The CDR3 bases are TGTGCCAGCAGCTTGATAGGGGGCGCCGGAGCTTTCTTT. Translating it yields CASSLIGGAGAFF.

This clonotype turned up a few times. The chain recombines TRBV6-1 with TRBJ1-1; D gene ambiguous. V dropped 9 bases and J dropped 1 base, with 12 bases sitting between them. This CDR3 contains 13 residues. Germline CDR1 is MNHNS and CDR2 is SASEGT. CDR3 DNA: TGTGCCAGTTTAGGCAGTAAGAACACTGAAGCTTTCTTT. This sequence encodes CASLGSKNTEAFF.

Many counts were recorded for this clonotype. This rearrangement joins TRBV24-1 to TRBJ2-3; the match to TRBD2 covers 11 bases. Germline values: CDR1 KGHDR, CDR2 SFDVKD. This CDR3 contains 17 residues. V was clipped by 0 bases and J by 3 bases; unmatched bases: 4. CDR3 amino acids: CATSDLTSGSMTDTQYF. The CDR3 DNA is TGTGCCACCAGTGATTTGACTAGCGGGAGTATGACAGATACGCAGTATTTT.